This section outlines one T cell receptor (beta chain) sequence together with its context. Its antigen is undetermined. This sample was included in a study of CD8 T cell repertoires and HIV-1 epitope variants. Study overall: Separate wells received one of Twenty-five Gag or Nef variant peptides. Control wells had CMV/EBV/flu peptides, negative Ebola AY9, or no peptide. Study results and limitations: The TAALDMSHF plasma variant had no responses, unlike KF9 (roughly 5 clonotypes) and HW9 (one).

Measured with immunoSEQ multiplex PCR; TCRdb has only the in-frame clones, and not every one. The sample yields over 3,500 clones, approximately 70% seen once. Germline CDR1 reads MGHRA; CDR2 reads YSYEKL. The CDR3 length is 13 residues. V gave up 1 base and J gave up 7 bases, with 10 bases separating them. The chain joins TRBV4-1 to TRBJ1-2; weak D call: TRBD1 (5 bases). Sequenced input: cultured CD8+ T cells derived from PBMCs. This TCR was recovered from a male donor with HIV. CDR3 sequence reads: CASSQVSGGGYTF. The CDR3 DNA is TGCGCCAGCAGCCAAGTTTCGGGGGGTGGCTACACCTTC.